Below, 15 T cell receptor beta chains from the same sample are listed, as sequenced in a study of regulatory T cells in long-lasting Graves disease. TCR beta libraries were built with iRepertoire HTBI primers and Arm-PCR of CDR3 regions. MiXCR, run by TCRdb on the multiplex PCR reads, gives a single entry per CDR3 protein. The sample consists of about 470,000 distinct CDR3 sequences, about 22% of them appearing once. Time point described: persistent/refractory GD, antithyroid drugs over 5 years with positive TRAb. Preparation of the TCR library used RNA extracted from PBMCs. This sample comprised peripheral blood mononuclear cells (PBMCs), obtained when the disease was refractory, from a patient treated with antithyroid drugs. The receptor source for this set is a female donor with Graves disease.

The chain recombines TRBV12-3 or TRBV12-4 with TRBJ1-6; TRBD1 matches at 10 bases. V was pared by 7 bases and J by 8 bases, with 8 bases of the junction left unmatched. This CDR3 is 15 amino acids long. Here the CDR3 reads CASTEPGTGDSPLHF. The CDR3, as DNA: TGTGCCAGCACCGAGCCTGGGACAGGGGATTCACCCCTCCACTTT.

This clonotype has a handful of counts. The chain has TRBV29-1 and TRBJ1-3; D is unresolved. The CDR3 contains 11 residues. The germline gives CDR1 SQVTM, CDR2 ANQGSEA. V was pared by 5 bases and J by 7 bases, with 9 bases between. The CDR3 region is CSVPVLNTIYF. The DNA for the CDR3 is TGCAGCGTTCCCGTCCTGAACACCATATATTTT.

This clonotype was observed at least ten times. The CDR3: CASSIPRVSSYEQYF. The CDR3 nucleotides read TGTGCCAGCAGTATTCCACGCGTAAGCTCCTACGAGCAGTACTTC. The chain uses TRBV28 and TRBJ2-7; no definite D call. The V gene lost 5 bases and the J gene lost 0 bases, with 14 bases spanning the gap. The CDR3 is made up of 15 amino acids. CDR1 is MDHEN and CDR2 is SYDVKM in the germline V gene.

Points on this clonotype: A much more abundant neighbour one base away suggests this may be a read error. The DNA for the CDR3 is TGTGCCAGCAGCCTCCATACAGGGGGAAACTATGGCTACACCTTC. It encodes CASSLHTGGNYGYTF. The V gene is TRBV7-9, the J gene TRBJ1-2, with 8 nucleotides matching TRBD1. Germline V lookup: CDR1 SEHNR, CDR2 FQNEAQ (reference sequence). The junction had 7 bases not matched to a gene; V was cut back by 5 bases and J by 2 bases. There are 15 residues in the CDR3.

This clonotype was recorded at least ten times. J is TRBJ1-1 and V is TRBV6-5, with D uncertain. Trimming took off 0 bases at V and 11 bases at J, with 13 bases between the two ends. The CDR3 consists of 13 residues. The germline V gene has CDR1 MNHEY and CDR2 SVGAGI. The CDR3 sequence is CASSYSEAFAAFF. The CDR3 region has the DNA TGTGCCAGCAGTTACTCCGAAGCGTTCGCGGCTTTCTTT.

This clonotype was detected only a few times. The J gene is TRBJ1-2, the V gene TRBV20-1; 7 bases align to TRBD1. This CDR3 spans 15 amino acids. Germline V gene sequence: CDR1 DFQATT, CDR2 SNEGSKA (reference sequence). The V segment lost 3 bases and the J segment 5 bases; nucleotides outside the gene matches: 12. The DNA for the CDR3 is TGCAGTGCTAGTAGGGAAGCGAGGGGGCCTTATGGCTACACCTTC. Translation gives CSASREARGPYGYTF.

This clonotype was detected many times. Written as DNA, the CDR3 is TGTGCCAGCAGCTTTGATGGACTAGCGGGAGTGGACGAGCAGTACTTC. It yields the protein CASSFDGLAGVDEQYF. This chain connects TRBV28 to TRBJ2-7; TRBD2 agrees at 13 bases. Trimming at V came to 6 bases and at J to 5 bases, leaving 10 bases not matched to a gene. The CDR3 extends over 16 amino acids. In germline, CDR1 is MDHEN, CDR2 SYDVKM.

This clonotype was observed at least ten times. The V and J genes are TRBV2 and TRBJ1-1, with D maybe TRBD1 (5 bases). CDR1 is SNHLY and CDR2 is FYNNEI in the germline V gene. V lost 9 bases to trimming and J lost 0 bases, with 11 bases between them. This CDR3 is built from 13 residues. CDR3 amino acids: CARRGGMNTEAFF. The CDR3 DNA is TGTGCCAGGCGGGGGGGTATGAACACTGAAGCTTTCTTT.

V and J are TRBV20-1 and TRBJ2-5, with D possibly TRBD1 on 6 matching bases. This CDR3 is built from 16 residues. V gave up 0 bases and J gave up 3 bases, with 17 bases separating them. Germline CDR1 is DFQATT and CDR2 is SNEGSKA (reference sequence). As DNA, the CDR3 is TGCAGTGCTAGAGACCGAATGGAACAGGGTAAAGAGACCCAGTACTTC. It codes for CSARDRMEQGKETQYF.

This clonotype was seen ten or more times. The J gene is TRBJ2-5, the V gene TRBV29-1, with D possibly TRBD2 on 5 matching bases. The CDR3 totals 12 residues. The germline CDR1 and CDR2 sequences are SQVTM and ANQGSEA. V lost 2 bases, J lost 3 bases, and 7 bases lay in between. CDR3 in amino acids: CSVEHGEETQYF. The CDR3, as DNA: TGCAGCGTTGAACACGGGGAAGAGACCCAGTACTTC.

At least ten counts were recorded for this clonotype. Here the CDR3 reads CASSGPAGGETQYF. As DNA, the CDR3 is TGTGCCAGCAGTGGACCCGCAGGGGGAGAGACCCAGTACTTC. The V call is TRBV6-1, the J call TRBJ2-5; TRBD1 matches 7 bases. CDR1 is MNHNS, CDR2 SASEGT, per germline. Trimming removed 4 bases from V and 4 bases from J; junction bases left unmatched: 6. CDR3 length equals 14 residues.

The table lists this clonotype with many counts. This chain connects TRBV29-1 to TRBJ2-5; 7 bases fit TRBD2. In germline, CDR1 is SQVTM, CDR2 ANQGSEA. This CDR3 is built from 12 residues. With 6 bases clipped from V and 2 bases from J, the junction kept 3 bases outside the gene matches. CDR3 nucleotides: TGCAGCGTCCGGCGGGGGCAAGAGACCCAGTACTTC. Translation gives CSVRRGQETQYF.

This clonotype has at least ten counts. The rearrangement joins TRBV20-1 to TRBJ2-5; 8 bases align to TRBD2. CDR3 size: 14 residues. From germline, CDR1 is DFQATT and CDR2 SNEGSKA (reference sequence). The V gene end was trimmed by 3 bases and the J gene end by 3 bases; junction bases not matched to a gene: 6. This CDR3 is CSARDPGLEETQYF. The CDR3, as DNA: TGCAGTGCTAGGGACCCGGGACTAGAAGAGACCCAGTACTTC.

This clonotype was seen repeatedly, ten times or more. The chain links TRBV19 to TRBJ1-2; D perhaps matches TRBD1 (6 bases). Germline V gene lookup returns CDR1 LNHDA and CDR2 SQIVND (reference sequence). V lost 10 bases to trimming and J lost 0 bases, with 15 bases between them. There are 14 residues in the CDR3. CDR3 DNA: TGTGCCACCCAAGGGACATATACTAACTATGGCTACACCTTC. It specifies CATQGTYTNYGYTF.

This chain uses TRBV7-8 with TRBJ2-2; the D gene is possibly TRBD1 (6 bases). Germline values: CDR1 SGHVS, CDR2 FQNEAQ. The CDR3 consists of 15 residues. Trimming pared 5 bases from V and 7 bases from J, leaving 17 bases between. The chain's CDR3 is CASSHPPYRDGELFF. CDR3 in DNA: TGTGCCAGCAGCCATCCCCCGTACAGGGACGGGGAGCTGTTTTTT.